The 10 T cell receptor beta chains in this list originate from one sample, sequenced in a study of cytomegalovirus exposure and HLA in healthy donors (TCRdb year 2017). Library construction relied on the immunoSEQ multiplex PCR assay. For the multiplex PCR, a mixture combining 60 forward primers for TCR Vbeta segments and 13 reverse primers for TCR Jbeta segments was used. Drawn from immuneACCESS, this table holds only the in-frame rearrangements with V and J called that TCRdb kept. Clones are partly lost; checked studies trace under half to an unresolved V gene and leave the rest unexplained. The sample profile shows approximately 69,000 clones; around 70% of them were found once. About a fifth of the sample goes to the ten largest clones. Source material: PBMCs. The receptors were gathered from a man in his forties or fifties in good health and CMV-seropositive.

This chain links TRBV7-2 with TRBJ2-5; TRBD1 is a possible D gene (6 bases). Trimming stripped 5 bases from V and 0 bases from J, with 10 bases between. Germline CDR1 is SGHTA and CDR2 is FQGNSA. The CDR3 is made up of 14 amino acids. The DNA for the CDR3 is TGTGCCAGCAGCCCAGGACAGTACCAAGAGACCCAGTACTTC. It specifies CASSPGQYQETQYF.

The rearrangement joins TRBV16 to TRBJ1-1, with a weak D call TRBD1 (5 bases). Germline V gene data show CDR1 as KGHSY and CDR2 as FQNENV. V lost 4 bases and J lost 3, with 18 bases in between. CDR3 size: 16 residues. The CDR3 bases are TGTGCCAGCAGCCTACACAGACAGTTATGGGACACTGAAGCTTTCTTT. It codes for CASSLHRQLWDTEAFF.

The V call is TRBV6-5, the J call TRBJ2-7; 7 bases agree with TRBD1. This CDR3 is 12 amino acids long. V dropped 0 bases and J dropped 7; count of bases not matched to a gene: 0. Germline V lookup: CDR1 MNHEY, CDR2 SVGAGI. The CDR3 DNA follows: TGTGCCAGCAGTTACTCGGGACAGGAGCAGTACTTC. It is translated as CASSYSGQEQYF.

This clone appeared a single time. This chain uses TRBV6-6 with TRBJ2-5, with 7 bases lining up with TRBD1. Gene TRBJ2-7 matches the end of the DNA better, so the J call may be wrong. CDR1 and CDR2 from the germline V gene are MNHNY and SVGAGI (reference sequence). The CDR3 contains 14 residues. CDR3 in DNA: TGTGCCAGCAGTTACTCGACAGGGAACTACGAGCAGTACTTC. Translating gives CASSYSTGNYEQYF.

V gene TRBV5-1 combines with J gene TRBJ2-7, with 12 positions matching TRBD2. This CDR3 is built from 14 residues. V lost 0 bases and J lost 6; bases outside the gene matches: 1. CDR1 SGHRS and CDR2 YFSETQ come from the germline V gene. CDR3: CASSLETSGGEQYF. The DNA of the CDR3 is TGCGCCAGCAGCTTGGAGACTAGCGGGGGCGAGCAGTACTTC.

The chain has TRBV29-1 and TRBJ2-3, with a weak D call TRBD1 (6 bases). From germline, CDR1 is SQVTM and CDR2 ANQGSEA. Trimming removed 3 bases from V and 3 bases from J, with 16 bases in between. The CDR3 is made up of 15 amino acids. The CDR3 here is CSVESPHRATDTQYF. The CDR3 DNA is TGCAGCGTTGAGTCGCCCCACAGGGCGACAGATACGCAGTATTTT.

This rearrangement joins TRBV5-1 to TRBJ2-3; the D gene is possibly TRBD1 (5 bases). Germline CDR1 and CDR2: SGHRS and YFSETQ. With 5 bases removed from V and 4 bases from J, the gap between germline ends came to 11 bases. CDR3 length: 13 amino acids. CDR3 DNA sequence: TGCGCCAGCAGTGGCAGGGTATCAGATACGCAGTATTTT. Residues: CASSGRVSDTQYF.

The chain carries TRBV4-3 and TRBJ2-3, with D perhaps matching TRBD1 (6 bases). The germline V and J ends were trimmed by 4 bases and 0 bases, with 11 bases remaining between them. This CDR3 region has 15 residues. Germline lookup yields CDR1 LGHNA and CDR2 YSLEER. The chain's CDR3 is CASSPGAASTDTQYF. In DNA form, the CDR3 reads TGCGCCAGCAGCCCAGGGGCAGCTAGCACAGATACGCAGTATTTT.

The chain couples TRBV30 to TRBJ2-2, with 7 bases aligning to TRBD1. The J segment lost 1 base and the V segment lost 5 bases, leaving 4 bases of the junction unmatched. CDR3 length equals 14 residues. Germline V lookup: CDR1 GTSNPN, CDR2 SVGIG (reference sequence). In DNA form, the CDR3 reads TGTGCCTGGTCTAGGACAGGGAACACCGGGGAGCTGTTTTTT. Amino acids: CAWSRTGNTGELFF.

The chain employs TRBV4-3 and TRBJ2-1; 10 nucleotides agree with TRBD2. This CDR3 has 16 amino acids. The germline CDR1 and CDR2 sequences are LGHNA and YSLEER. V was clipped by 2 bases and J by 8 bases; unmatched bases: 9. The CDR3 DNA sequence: TGCGCCAGCAGCCAATTAGCGGGGGGTCTTTCTTATGAGCAGTTCTTC. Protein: CASSQLAGGLSYEQFF.